Below, 26 T cell receptor beta chains from the same sample are listed, as sequenced in a study of early T cells in non-severe SARS-CoV-2 infection. TCRdb reprocessed the 5' RACE reads via MiXCR and lists one record per CDR3 protein. The data show 95,000 to 100,000 distinct CDR3 sequences, under 15% seen once. Sequenced input: whole blood. All receptors derive from an adult who was a healthcare worker with PCR-confirmed SARS-CoV-2 infection or an uninfected control (not recorded which).

This clonotype was recorded at least ten times. V gene TRBV7-2 combines with J gene TRBJ2-5; D may be TRBD1 or TRBD2 (6 bases each). Germline CDR1 reads SGHTA; CDR2 reads FQGNSA. This CDR3 has 14 residues. The V end was cut by 0 bases, the J end by 5 bases, with 10 bases between. The DNA of the CDR3 is TGTGCCAGCAGCTTAGCGCGGAGGGGGGAGACCCAGTACTTC. It codes for CASSLARRGETQYF.

The chain employs TRBV28 and TRBJ2-7; either TRBD1 or TRBD2 may supply D (6 bases each). This CDR3 is built from 14 residues. V was cut by 3 bases and J by 5 bases, with 14 bases left in between. From germline, CDR1 is MDHEN and CDR2 SYDVKM. The CDR3 loop is CASSFPGGKDEQYF. The CDR3 DNA sequence: TGTGCCAGCAGTTTCCCCGGGGGCAAGGACGAGCAGTACTTC.

At least ten counts were recorded for this clonotype. The chain carries TRBV3-1 and TRBJ1-4, with 7 bases matching TRBD1. The CDR3 length is 14 residues. CDR1 is LGHDT and CDR2 is YNNKEL in the germline V gene (reference sequence). V dropped 1 base and J dropped 8; count of bases not matched to a gene: 4. CDR3 region: CASSQAGGQEKLFF. The CDR3 coding sequence is TGTGCCAGCAGCCAAGCAGGGGGTCAGGAAAAACTGTTTTTT.

This chain links TRBV9 with TRBJ1-1; D is uncertain. This CDR3 spans 14 amino acids. Trimming removed 4 bases at V and 2 bases at J, with 12 bases between. Looked up from germline, CDR1 is SGDLS and CDR2 is YYNGEE. CDR3 loop: CASSPAGANTEAFF. In DNA, the CDR3 is TGTGCCAGCAGCCCCGCAGGAGCCAACACTGAAGCTTTCTTT.

This clonotype was detected ten times or more. The chain links TRBV15 to TRBJ2-1; no firm D call. The CDR3 is made up of 13 amino acids. Trimming took 4 bases from V and 9 from J, leaving 13 bases between them. Germline V gene sequence: CDR1 LNHNV, CDR2 YYDKDF (reference sequence). CDR3 in DNA: TGTGCCACCAGCACTCCCTCTTCGGCTGAGCAGTTCTTC. Translation: CATSTPSSAEQFF.

The J gene is TRBJ1-4, the V gene TRBV5-1; TRBD1 matches at 7 bases. The germline CDR1 and CDR2 sequences are SGHRS and YFSETQ. The CDR3 has 16 amino acids. With 3 bases clipped from V and 4 bases from J, the junction kept 9 bases outside the gene matches. The CDR3 loop reads CASSSDPQGLNEKLFF. As DNA, the CDR3 is TGCGCCAGCAGCTCGGATCCACAGGGGCTTAATGAAAAACTGTTTTTT.

In this sample, this clonotype turned up many times. Relative to the germline gene, one junction end is altered; a read error may explain this. This sequence joins TRBV29-1 and TRBJ2-3; D unclear. Germline V gives CDR1 SQVTM, CDR2 ANQGSEA. The CDR3 length is 14 residues. CDR3 sequence reads: CSAEHTVPTDTQYF. In DNA, the CDR3 is TGCAGCGCTGAACATACGGTTCCTACAGATACGCAGTATTTT.

The table lists this clonotype with a few counts. The V gene is TRBV7-8, the J gene TRBJ2-1, with D uncertain. Germline CDR1 reads SGHVS; CDR2 reads FQNEAQ. This CDR3 is built from 14 residues. V dropped 5 bases and J dropped 3 bases, with 11 bases sitting between them. The CDR3 sequence is CASSGPTGYNEQFF. As DNA, the CDR3 is TGTGCCAGCAGCGGACCGACTGGCTACAATGAGCAGTTCTTC.

The gene calls are TRBV23-1 and TRBJ1-5; D gene ambiguous. TRBV23-1 counts as an open reading frame of uncertain function. The CDR3 length is 17 residues. V lost 6 bases to trimming and J lost 0 bases, with 18 bases between them. The CDR3, as DNA: TGCGCCAGCAGAGGGTTGGGCAGAACGTTTAGCAATCAGCCCCAGCATTTT. It encodes CASRGLGRTFSNQPQHF.

This clonotype was found a few times. J is TRBJ1-1 and V is TRBV7-2, with TRBD1 identical over 9 bases. The J segment lost 4 bases and the V segment lost 0 bases, leaving 3 bases of the junction unmatched. CDR1 is SGHTA, CDR2 FQGNSA, per germline. There are 15 residues in the CDR3. The CDR3 reads CASSLAGQGITEAFF. Here the CDR3 DNA reads TGTGCCAGCAGCTTAGCAGGACAGGGGATCACTGAAGCTTTCTTT.

The rearrangement links TRBV6-1 to TRBJ1-3, with D unclear. Germline V CDR1 and CDR2: MNHNS, SASEGT. The CDR3 covers 17 residues. V was pared by 4 bases and J by 0 bases, with 16 bases between. This CDR3 is CASSVSNGWDSGNTIYF. The CDR3 DNA is TGTGCCAGCAGTGTGTCCAATGGCTGGGACTCTGGAAACACCATATATTTT.

This chain uses TRBV20-1 with TRBJ1-5; no definite D call. The germline V gene encodes CDR1 DFQATT and CDR2 SNEGSKA (reference sequence). The CDR3 has 15 amino acids. V lost 0 bases, J lost 4 bases, and 13 bases lay in between. The CDR3 nucleotides are TGCAGTGCTAGAGATAGCGGCGGTCCAAATCAGCCCCAGCATTTT. This gives the protein CSARDSGGPNQPQHF.

This clonotype was observed a handful of times. The chain uses TRBV11-2 and TRBJ1-1, with 9 bases matching TRBD1. Germline CDR1 and CDR2: SGHAT and FQNNGV. Trimming took 4 bases from V and 5 from J; bases not matched to a gene: 5. The CDR3 has 14 residues. This CDR3 is CASSSWTGETEAFF. CDR3 coding DNA: TGTGCCAGCAGCTCTTGGACAGGGGAAACTGAAGCTTTCTTT. Together with reference TRBV11-2 and TRBJ1-1, the CDR3 gives the full variable domain: EAGVAQSPRYKIIEKRQSVAFWCNPISGHATLYWYQQILGQGPKLLIQFQNNGVVDDSQLPKDRFSAERLKGVDSTLKIQPAKLEDSAVYLCASSSWTGETEAFFGQGTRLTVV.

In this sample, this clonotype turned up many times. The rearrangement uses TRBV28 and TRBJ1-1; 8 bases match TRBD1. V was clipped by 9 bases and J by 5 bases; unmatched bases: 11. CDR3 length: 14 amino acids. Germline values: CDR1 MDHEN, CDR2 SYDVKM. The chain's CDR3 is CASRFTGGRTEAFF. CDR3 sequence (DNA): TGTGCCAGTAGATTTACAGGGGGGAGGACTGAAGCTTTCTTT.

This sequence joins TRBV12-3 or TRBV12-4 and TRBJ2-2; D tentatively reads TRBD1 or TRBD2 (5 bases each). Trimming removed 2 bases at V and 8 bases at J, with 9 bases between. The CDR3 extends over 13 amino acids. The CDR3 region has the DNA TGTGCCAGCAGTTTAAGCAGGGAGGGGGAGCTGTTTTTT. Protein product: CASSLSREGELFF.

The CDR3 DNA reads as TGTGCCAGCAGTTTGGGCGGGGGGGCCAATGAGCAGTTCTTC. It specifies CASSLGGGANEQFF. The chain has TRBV12-3 or TRBV12-4 and TRBJ2-1; the match to TRBD2 covers 9 bases. With 3 bases clipped from V and 6 bases from J, the junction kept 3 bases outside the gene matches. The CDR3 length is 14 residues.

This clonotype was detected only once. This rearrangement joins TRBV27 to TRBJ1-2, with D maybe TRBD1 (5 bases). Deletions cut 6 bases from V and 5 bases from J, with 13 bases between. CDR1 is MNHEY, CDR2 SMNVEV, per germline (reference sequence). The CDR3 sequence is 13 residues long. CDR3 in amino acids: CASSREVNYGYTF. Here the CDR3 DNA reads TGTGCCAGCAGCAGGGAGGTGAATTATGGCTACACCTTC.

The sample holds a few counts of this clonotype. The chain uses TRBV27 and TRBJ1-6; D may be TRBD1 (5 bases). The CDR3 consists of 11 residues. The ends were cut back, 4 bases at V and 16 bases at J, with 11 bases in the middle. Germline CDR1 is MNHEY and CDR2 is SMNVEV (reference sequence). This CDR3 is CASSSTGRLHF. CDR3 nucleotide sequence: TGTGCCAGCAGTTCGACGGGACGGCTCCACTTT.

This sequence joins TRBV6-2 or TRBV6-3 and TRBJ2-1, with TRBD1 as a possible D gene (5 bases). In germline, CDR1 is MNHEY, CDR2 SVGEGT. The ends were cut back, 7 bases at V and 5 bases at J, with 12 bases in the middle. The CDR3 covers 13 residues. The CDR3: CASILSGNNEQFF. The CDR3 nucleotides read TGTGCCAGCATCCTTTCAGGGAACAATGAGCAGTTCTTC.

This clonotype was detected a few times. CDR3 residues: CASSRPLALAGPQETQYF. Here the CDR3 DNA reads TGCGCCAGCAGCCGCCCTCTGGCGCTAGCGGGGCCGCAAGAGACCCAGTACTTC. This chain links TRBV4-1 with TRBJ2-5, with 9 bases aligning to TRBD2. In germline, CDR1 is MGHRA, CDR2 YSYEKL. V lost 4 bases and J lost 2; bases outside the gene matches: 14. The CDR3 is 18 residues long.

This clonotype was seen at least ten times. The chain recombines TRBV12-3 or TRBV12-4 with TRBJ2-1, with TRBD2 matching 9 bases. Losses at the gene ends were 5 bases for V and 8 bases for J; bases not matched to a gene: 7. CDR3 length equals 14 residues. The CDR3 spells CASSPGTSNDEQFF. The CDR3 DNA sequence: TGTGCCAGCAGTCCCGGGACTAGCAACGATGAGCAGTTCTTC.

This CDR3 is CASMWPTTGSYEQYF. The CDR3 region has the DNA TGTGCCAGCATGTGGCCAACGACAGGATCCTACGAGCAGTACTTC. The V call is TRBV28, the J call TRBJ2-7; perhaps TRBD1 as D (6 bases). The germline CDR1 and CDR2 sequences are MDHEN and SYDVKM. Trimming pared 7 bases from V and 1 base from J, leaving 17 bases between. The CDR3 has 15 amino acids.

This clonotype was observed many times. The V gene is TRBV3-1, the J gene TRBJ2-5; TRBD2 is a possible D gene (6 bases). This CDR3 contains 15 residues. Germline-derived CDR1 and CDR2 are LGHDT and YNNKEL (reference sequence). The V end was cut by 4 bases, the J end by 2 bases, with 14 bases between. CDR3 bases: TGTGCCAGCAGCCTCGAGGGCCGGGGGCAAGAGACCCAGTACTTC. Its protein product is CASSLEGRGQETQYF.

The chain uses TRBV18 and TRBJ2-1, with TRBD1 matching 11 bases. Germline CDR1 reads KGHSH; CDR2 reads LQKENI. The CDR3 consists of 16 residues. V gave up 3 bases and J gave up 6 bases; unmatched junction bases: 7. CDR3 nucleotides: TGTGCCAGCTCACCGAGGACAGGGGGCGGTAGCAATGAGCAGTTCTTC. Amino acid sequence: CASSPRTGGGSNEQFF.

This clonotype has a handful of counts. V is TRBV12-3 or TRBV12-4 and J is TRBJ2-5; D is unresolved. The V and J ends lost 6 bases and 4 bases respectively, with 12 bases between them. This CDR3 has 13 amino acids. DNA for the CDR3: TGTGCCAGCAGCTCCTCTACAAGAGAGACCCAGTACTTC. Its protein is CASSSSTRETQYF.

In its sample, this clonotype was seen many times. The chain is built from TRBV20-1 and TRBJ1-6; 8 bases map to TRBD1. With V trimmed by 5 bases and J by 11 bases, 11 bases remained unmatched. Per germline, CDR1 DFQATT and CDR2 SNEGSKA (reference sequence). The CDR3 contains 14 residues. This chain's CDR3 is CSAVAGGVVTPLHF. CDR3 DNA: TGCAGTGCTGTAGCAGGGGGCGTTGTTACACCCCTCCACTTT.